This TCR beta chain was recovered during a study of blood T cell repertoires in COVID-19. In the study overall: Some COVID-19 samples were acute and others convalescent; all came from the United States, Italy and Spain. The cDNA or gDNA used as material had been derived from T cells, B-cell-depleted T cells, or PBMCs.

CDR3 length: 14 amino acids. Germline CDR1 is KGHSH and CDR2 is LQKENI. The V and J ends lost 3 bases and 6 bases respectively, with 15 bases between them. Authors' methods: Reference gene primer amplification in the assay estimated nucleated cell counts. The table came from immunoSEQ multiplex PCR; TCRdb's copy has only in-frame clones and leaves some out. V and J calls and clone size follow that table, whereas D and trimming were derived from the DNA. The data hold over 100,000 clones, with more than 65% observed a single time. V is TRBV18 and J is TRBJ2-7; D perhaps matches TRBD1 (5 bases). Sequencing was performed on peripheral blood. The sequence was obtained from a woman at least 80 years old with active or convalescent COVID-19. CDR3 loop: CASSPRSGRGEQYF. CDR3 nucleotides: TGTGCCAGCTCACCCAGGTCAGGAAGGGGCGAGCAGTACTTC. Using reference TRBV18 and TRBJ2-7 for the parts outside the CDR3, the full variable domain is NAGVMQNPRHLVRRRGQEARLRCSPMKGHSHVYWYRQLPEEGLKFMVYLQKENIIDESGMPKERFSAEFPKEGPSILRIQQVVRGDSAAYFCASSPRSGRGEQYFGPGTRLTVT.